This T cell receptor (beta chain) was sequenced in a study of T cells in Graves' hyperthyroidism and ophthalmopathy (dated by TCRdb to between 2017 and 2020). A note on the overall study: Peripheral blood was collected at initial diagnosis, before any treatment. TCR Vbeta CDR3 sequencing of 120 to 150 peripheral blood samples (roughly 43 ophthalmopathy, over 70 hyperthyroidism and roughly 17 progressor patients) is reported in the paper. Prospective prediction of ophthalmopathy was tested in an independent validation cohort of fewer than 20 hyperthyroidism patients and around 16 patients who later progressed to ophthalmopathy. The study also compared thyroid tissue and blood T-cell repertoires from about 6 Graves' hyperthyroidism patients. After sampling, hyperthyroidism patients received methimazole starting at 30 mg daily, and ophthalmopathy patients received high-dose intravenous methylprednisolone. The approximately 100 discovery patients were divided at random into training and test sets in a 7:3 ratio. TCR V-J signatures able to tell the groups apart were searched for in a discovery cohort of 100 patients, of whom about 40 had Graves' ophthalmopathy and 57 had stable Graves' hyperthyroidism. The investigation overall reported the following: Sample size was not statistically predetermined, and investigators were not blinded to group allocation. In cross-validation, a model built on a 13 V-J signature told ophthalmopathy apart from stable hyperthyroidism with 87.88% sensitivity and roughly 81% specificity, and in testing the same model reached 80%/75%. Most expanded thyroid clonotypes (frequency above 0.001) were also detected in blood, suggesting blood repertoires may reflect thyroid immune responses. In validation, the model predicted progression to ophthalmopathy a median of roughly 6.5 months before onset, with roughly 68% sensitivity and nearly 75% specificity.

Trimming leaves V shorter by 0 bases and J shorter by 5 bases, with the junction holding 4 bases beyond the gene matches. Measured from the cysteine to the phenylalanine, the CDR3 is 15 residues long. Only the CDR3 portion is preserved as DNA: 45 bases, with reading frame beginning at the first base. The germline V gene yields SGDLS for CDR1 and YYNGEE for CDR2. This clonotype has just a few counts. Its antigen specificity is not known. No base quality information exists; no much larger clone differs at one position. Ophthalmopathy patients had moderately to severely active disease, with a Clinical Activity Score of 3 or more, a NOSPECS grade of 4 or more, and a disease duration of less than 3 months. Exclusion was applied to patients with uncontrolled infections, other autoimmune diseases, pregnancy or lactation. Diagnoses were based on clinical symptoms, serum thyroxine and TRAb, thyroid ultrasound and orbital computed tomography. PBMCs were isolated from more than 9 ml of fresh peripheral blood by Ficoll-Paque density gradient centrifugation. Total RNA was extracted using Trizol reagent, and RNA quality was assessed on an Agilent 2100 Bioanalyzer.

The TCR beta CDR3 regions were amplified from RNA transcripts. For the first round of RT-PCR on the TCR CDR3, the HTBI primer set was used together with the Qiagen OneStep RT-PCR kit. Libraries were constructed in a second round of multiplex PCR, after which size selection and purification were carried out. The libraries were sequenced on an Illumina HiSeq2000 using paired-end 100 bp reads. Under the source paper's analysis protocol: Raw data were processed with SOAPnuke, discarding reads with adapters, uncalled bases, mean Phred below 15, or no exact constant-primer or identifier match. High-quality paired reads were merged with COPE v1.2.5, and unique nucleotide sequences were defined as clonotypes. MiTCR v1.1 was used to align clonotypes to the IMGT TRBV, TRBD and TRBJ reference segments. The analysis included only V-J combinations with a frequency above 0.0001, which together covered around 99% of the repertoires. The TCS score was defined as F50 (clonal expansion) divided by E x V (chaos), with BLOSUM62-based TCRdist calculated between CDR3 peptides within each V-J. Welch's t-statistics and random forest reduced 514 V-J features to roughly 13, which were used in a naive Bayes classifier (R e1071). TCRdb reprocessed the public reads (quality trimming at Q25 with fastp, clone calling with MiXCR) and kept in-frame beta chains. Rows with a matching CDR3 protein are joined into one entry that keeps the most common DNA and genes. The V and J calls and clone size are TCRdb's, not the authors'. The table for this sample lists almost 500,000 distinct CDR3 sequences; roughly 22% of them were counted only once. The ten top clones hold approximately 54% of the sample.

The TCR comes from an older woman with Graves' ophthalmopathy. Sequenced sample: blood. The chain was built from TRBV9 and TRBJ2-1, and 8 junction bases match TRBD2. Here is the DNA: TGTGCCAGCAGCGTAGACGGGAGGGCCAACAATGAGCAGTTCTTC. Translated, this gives CASSVDGRANNEQFF.